This T cell receptor beta chain was documented in a study of blood T cells in healthy people across ages. The authors ran a second PCR of about 7 to 11 cycles using a sample-barcoded 5' primer and a J-beta primer mix. TCRdb ran MiXCR on the 5' RACE reads and lists one entry per CDR3 protein. The sample consists of roughly 700,000 distinct CDR3 sequences, 45% to 50% of them appearing once. Per the germline V gene, CDR1 is MNHEY and CDR2 is SMNVEV (reference sequence). This CDR3 comprises 14 residues. V was clipped by 5 bases and J by 7 bases, with 14 bases between them. The study isolated at least 7 million PBMCs from each sample.

The chain joins TRBV27 to TRBJ1-4; D not certain. The sample comprised blood. This TCR was recovered from a woman aged 60-75 years in good health. This chain's CDR3 is CASSTQGPGEKLFF. In nucleotides, the CDR3 is TGTGCCAGCAGTACGCAAGGGCCCGGTGAAAAACTGTTTTTT.